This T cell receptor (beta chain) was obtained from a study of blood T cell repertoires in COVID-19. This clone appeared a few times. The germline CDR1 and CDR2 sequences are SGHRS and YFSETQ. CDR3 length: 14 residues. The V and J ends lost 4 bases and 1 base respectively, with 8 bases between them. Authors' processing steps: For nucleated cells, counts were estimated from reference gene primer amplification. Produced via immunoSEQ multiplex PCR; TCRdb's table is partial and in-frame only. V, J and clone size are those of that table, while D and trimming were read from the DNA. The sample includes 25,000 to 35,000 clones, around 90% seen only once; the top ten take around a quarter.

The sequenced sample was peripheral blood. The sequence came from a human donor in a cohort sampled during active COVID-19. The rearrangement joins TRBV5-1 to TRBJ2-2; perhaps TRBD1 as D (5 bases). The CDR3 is CASSDTGNTGELFF. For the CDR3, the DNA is TGCGCCAGCAGCGACACAGGGAACACCGGGGAGCTGTTTTTT. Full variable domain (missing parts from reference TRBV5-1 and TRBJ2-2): KAGVTQTPRYLIKTRGQQVTLSCSPISGHRSVSWYQQTPGQGLQFLFEYFSETQRNKGNFPGRFSGRQFSNSRSEMNVSTLELGDSALYLCASSDTGNTGELFFGEGSRLTVL.